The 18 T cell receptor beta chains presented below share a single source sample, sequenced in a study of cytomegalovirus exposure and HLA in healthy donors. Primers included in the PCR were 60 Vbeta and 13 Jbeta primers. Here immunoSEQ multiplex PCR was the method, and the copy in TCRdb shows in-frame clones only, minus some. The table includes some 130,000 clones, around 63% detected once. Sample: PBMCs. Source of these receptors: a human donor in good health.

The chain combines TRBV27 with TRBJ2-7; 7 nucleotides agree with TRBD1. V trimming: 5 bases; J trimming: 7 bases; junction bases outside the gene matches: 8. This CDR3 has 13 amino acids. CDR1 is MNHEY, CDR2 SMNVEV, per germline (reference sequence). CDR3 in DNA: TGTGCCAGCAGTCCCCAGGGGGTGATGGAGCAGTACTTC. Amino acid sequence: CASSPQGVMEQYF.

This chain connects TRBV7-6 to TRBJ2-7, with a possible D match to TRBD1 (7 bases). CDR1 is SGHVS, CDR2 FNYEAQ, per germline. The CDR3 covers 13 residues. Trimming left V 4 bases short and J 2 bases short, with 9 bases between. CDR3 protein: CASSSGGPYEQYF. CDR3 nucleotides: TGTGCCAGCAGCTCAGGGGGGCCCTACGAGCAGTACTTC.

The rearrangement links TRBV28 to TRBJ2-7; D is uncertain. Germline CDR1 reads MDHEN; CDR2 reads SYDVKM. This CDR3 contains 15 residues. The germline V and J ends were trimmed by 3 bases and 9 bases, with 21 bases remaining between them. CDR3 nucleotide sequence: TGTGCCAGCAGTTTTCCCCTTGCGGCCGGTACGTTGCAGTACTTC. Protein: CASSFPLAAGTLQYF.

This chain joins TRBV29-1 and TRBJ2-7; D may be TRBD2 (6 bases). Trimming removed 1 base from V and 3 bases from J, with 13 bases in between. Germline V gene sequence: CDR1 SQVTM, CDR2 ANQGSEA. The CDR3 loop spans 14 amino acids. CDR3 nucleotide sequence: TGCAGCGTTGAAGTAAGGGAAGCGGGCTACGAGCAGTACTTC. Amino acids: CSVEVREAGYEQYF.

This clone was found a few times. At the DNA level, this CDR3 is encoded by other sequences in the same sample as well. CDR3 sequence reads: CAISESRGSNYGYTF. CDR3 nucleotide sequence: TGTGCCATCAGTGAGTCGCGGGGTTCCAACTATGGCTACACCTTC. The chain uses TRBV10-3 and TRBJ1-2, with D unclear. The germline V gene has CDR1 ENHRY and CDR2 SYGVKD. V was trimmed by 0 bases and J by 2 bases, leaving 10 bases between them. This CDR3 spans 15 amino acids.

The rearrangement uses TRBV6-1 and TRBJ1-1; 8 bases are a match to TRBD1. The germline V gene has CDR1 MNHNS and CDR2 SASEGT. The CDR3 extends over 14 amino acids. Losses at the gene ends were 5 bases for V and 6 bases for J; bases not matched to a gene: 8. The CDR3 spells CASSSARGPSEAFF. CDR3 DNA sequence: TGTGCCAGCAGTTCGGCCAGGGGGCCATCTGAAGCTTTCTTT.

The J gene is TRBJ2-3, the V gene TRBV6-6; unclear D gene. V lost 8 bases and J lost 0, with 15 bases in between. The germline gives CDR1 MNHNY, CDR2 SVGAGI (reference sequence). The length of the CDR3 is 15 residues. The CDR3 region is CASQFVESSTDTQYF. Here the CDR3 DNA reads TGTGCCAGCCAATTTGTGGAGTCTAGCACAGATACGCAGTATTTT.

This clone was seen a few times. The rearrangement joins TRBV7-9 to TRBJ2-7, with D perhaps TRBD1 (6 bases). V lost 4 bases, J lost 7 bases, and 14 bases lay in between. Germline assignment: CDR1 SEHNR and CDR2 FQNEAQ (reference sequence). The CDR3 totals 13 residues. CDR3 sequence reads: CASSSRDTLEQYF. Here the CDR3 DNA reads TGTGCCAGCAGCTCCCGGGACACTCTGGAGCAGTACTTC.

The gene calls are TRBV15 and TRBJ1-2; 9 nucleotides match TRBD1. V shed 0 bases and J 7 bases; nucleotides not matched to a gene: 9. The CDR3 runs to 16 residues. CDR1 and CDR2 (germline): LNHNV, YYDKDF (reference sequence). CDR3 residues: CATSREPQGAVGGYTF. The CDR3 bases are TGTGCCACCAGCAGAGAACCACAGGGGGCGGTAGGTGGCTACACCTTC.

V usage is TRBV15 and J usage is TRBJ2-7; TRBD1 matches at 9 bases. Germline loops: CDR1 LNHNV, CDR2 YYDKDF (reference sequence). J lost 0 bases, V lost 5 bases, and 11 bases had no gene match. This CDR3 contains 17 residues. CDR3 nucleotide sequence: TGTGCCACCAGCTTCCGGGACAGGGCTTCTTACTCCTACGAGCAGTACTTC. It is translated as CATSFRDRASYSYEQYF.

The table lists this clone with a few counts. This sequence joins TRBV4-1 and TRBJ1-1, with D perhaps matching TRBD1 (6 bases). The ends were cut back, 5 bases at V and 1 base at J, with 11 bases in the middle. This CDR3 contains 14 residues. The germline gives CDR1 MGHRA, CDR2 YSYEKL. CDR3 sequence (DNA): TGCGCCAGCAGCAGACCGGGACAGAACACTGAAGCTTTCTTT. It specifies CASSRPGQNTEAFF.

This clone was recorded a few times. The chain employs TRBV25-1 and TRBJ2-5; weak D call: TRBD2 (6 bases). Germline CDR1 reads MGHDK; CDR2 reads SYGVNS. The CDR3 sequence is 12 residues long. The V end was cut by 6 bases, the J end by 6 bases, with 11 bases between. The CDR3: CASSGTSQTQYF. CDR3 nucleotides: TGTGCCAGCAGCGGGACTTCACAGACCCAGTACTTC.

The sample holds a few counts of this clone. CDR3 sequence: CATGGQGAFEQYF. CDR3 bases: TGTGCCACAGGGGGACAGGGGGCGTTCGAGCAGTACTTC. This chain uses TRBV10-3 with TRBJ2-7; 12 positions match TRBD1. Trimming cost V 10 bases and J 6 bases; bases outside gene matches: 7. Germline V lookup: CDR1 ENHRY, CDR2 SYGVKD. The CDR3 length is 13 residues.

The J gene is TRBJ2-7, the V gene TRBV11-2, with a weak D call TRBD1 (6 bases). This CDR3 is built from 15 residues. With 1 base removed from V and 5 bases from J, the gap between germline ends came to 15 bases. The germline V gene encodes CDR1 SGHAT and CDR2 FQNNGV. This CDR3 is CASSLGSGASNEQYF. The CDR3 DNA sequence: TGTGCCAGCAGCTTAGGGTCAGGGGCATCTAACGAGCAGTACTTC.

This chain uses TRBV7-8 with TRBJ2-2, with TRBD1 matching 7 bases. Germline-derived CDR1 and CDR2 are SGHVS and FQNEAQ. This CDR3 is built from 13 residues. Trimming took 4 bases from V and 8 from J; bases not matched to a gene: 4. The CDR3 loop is CASSSDRAGELFF. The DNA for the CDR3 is TGTGCCAGCAGCTCCGACAGGGCTGGGGAGCTGTTTTTT.

The CDR3 nucleotides read TGTGCCAGCAGCCGATACGGACTAGCGGGGCCCTACAATGAGCAGTTCTTC. Translated: CASSRYGLAGPYNEQFF. The genes are TRBV7-3 and TRBJ2-1; TRBD2 agrees at 12 bases. CDR1 is SGHTA and CDR2 is FQGTGA in the germline V gene. This CDR3 contains 17 residues. V was pared by 5 bases and J by 2 bases, with 7 bases of the junction left unmatched. Using reference TRBV7-3 and TRBJ2-1 for the parts outside the CDR3, the full variable domain is GAGVSQTPSNKVTEKGKYVELRCDPISGHTALYWYRQSLGQGPEFLIYFQGTGAADDSGLPNDRFFAVRPEGSVSTLKIQRTERGDSAVYLCASSRYGLAGPYNEQFFGPGTRLTVL.

The CDR3 reads CASRDSEAFF. In nucleotides, the CDR3 is TGTGCCAGCAGGGACAGCGAAGCTTTCTTT. The J gene is TRBJ1-1, the V gene TRBV11-3; D is perhaps TRBD1 (6 bases). Germline CDR1 and CDR2: SGHNT and YENEEA. The CDR3 is 10 residues long. V was shortened by 6 bases and J by 8 bases, with 7 bases between the two germline ends.

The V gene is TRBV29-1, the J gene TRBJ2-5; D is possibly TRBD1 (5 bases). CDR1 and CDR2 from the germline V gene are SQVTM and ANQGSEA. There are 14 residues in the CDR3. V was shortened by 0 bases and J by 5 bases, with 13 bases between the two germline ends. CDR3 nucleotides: TGCAGCGTTGAAGATCTTCAGGGTAGCGAGACCCAGTACTTC. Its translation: CSVEDLQGSETQYF.